These 7 T cell receptor beta chains were sequenced from one sample in a study of T cell responses to AZD1222 COVID-19 vaccine. Sequencing used immunoSEQ multiplex PCR; TCRdb keeps in-frame clones, though not all of them. The data contain tens of thousands of clones, 88% of them singletons. The material sequenced was peripheral blood, taken 28 days after the second AZD1222 dose. The receptors here all came from an adult who received the AZD1222 COVID-19 vaccine.

The chain is built from TRBV15 and TRBJ1-6; no definite D call. V gave up 0 bases and J gave up 0 bases, with 9 bases separating them. The V gene's germline CDR1 is LNHNV and CDR2 YYDKDF (reference sequence). The CDR3 covers 17 residues. The CDR3 region is CATSRDLKSSYNSPLHF. DNA of the CDR3: TGTGCCACCAGCAGAGATCTTAAGAGCTCCTATAATTCACCCCTCCACTTT.

The CDR3 DNA reads as TGTGCCAGCAGTTTTGACATGGGAGCCGCCGGGGAGCTGTTTTTT. Translation: CASSFDMGAAGELFF. The rearrangement uses TRBV28 and TRBJ2-2, with D possibly being TRBD2 (5 bases). The CDR3 totals 15 residues. V gave up 3 bases and J gave up 6 bases, with 14 bases separating them. Germline V CDR1 and CDR2: MDHEN, SYDVKM. Full variable domain (remainder filled in from reference TRBV28 and TRBJ2-2): DVKVTQSSRYLVKRTGEKVFLECVQDMDHENMFWYRQDPGLGLRLIYFSYDVKMKEKGDIPEGYSVSREKKERFSLILESASTNQTSMYLCASSFDMGAAGELFFGEGSRLTVL.

This chain connects TRBV28 to TRBJ1-2; maybe TRBD1 (5 bases). CDR1 is MDHEN, CDR2 SYDVKM, per germline. The CDR3 runs to 15 residues. Trimming cost V 2 bases and J 3 bases, with 13 bases left between them. CDR3 residues: CASSLADRAHYGYTF. CDR3 coding DNA: TGTGCCAGCAGTTTAGCCGACAGAGCTCACTATGGCTACACCTTC.

V and J are TRBV7-2 and TRBJ2-1; TRBD2 matches 14 bases. The CDR3 has 19 residues. CDR1 and CDR2 from the germline V gene are SGHTA and FQGNSA. Trimming cost V 5 bases and J 0 bases; bases outside gene matches: 9. DNA for the CDR3: TGTGCCAGCAGCGGGTCGACTAGCGGGGGGGGTTTCTCCTACAATGAGCAGTTCTTC. Translation gives CASSGSTSGGGFSYNEQFF.

The CDR3 DNA reads TGTGCCAGCAGTTCATACACTGAAGCTTTCTTT. Translation: CASSSYTEAFF. The chain carries TRBV12-3 or TRBV12-4 and TRBJ1-1; D unresolved. Trimming took 4 bases from V and 3 from J, leaving 3 bases between them. This CDR3 region has 11 residues.

The chain employs TRBV11-3 and TRBJ1-6, with D unresolved. The CDR3 spans 13 residues. From germline, CDR1 is SGHNT and CDR2 YENEEA. V lost 5 bases and J lost 7, with 9 bases in between. CDR3 DNA sequence: TGTGCCAGCAGCCTCCTCCCAAATTCACCCCTCCACTTT. This translates into CASSLLPNSPLHF.

This chain links TRBV11-3 with TRBJ2-5; no firm D call. The CDR3 loop spans 14 amino acids. Looked up from germline, CDR1 is SGHNT and CDR2 is YENEEA. V was pared by 5 bases and J by 3 bases, with 13 bases between. The CDR3 region has the DNA TGTGCCAGCAGCCCCACGGGTCAGAAAGAGACCCAGTACTTC. Protein sequence: CASSPTGQKETQYF.